These T cell receptor beta chains were read from a single sample in a study of early T cells in non-severe SARS-CoV-2 infection. TCRdb reprocessed the 5' RACE reads with MiXCR, giving one entry per CDR3 protein. This table holds about 77,000 distinct CDR3 sequences, 8.5% to 10% found once. Sequencing was carried out using whole blood. These receptors were collected from an adult who was a healthcare worker with PCR-confirmed SARS-CoV-2 infection or an uninfected control (not recorded which). Each CDR3 is given with its conserved first and last residue. The D gene is left open where the match is weak. The listing skips clone size in some rows; elsewhere it reads once, few, many or a size class.

TGTGCCAGCAGTTCGCGGGGGTCATACGGCTACACCTTC	CASSSRGSYGYTF	many	TRBJ1-2	-	TRBV2
TGTGCCAGCAGTTACTGTGTCAGGGGACTAGCGGGAGGGCGGCACTGCGAGCAGTACTTC	CASSYCVRGLAGGRHCEQYF	-	TRBJ2-7	TRBD2	TRBV6-6
TGTGCCAGCAGCTTAAGGGGAGGGCAGCCCCAGCATTTT	CASSLRGGQPQHF	-	TRBJ1-5	-	TRBV28
TGTGCCAGCAGCACACAGTACATGAACACTGAAGCTTTCTTT	CASSTQYMNTEAFF	many	TRBJ1-1	-	TRBV12-3/TRBV12-4
TGTGCCAGCAGCACATCCGAGACTAGCGGGAGGATTACCTACGAGCAGTACTTC	CASSTSETSGRITYEQYF	few	TRBJ2-7	TRBD2	TRBV7-9
TGCGCCAGCAGCCCCTCTGCGGCGAGACATGAAAAACTGTTTTTT	CASSPSAARHEKLFF	-	TRBJ1-4	-	TRBV4-1
TGCAGTGCTAGGGCAGGGGAATCGGGCAATCAGCCCCAGCATTTT	CSARAGESGNQPQHF	many	TRBJ1-5	-	TRBV20-1
TGCGGTGCTGAAAACTGGGACAGTAAAAATCAGCCCCAGCATTTT	CGAENWDSKNQPQHF	once	TRBJ1-5	TRBD1	TRBV20-1
TGTGCCAGCAGCCTTTCCGGGACTAGCGGGAGAAGTGAGCAGTTCTTC	CASSLSGTSGRSEQFF	many	TRBJ2-1	TRBD2	TRBV3-1
TGTGCCAGCTCACCACTCAGCGGGAGAAACCAAGAGACCCAGTACTTC	CASSPLSGRNQETQYF	many	TRBJ2-5	TRBD2	TRBV18
TGTGCCATCAGTAGAAACAGGGACCAAGAGACCCAGTACTTC	CAISRNRDQETQYF	many	TRBJ2-5	-	TRBV10-3
TGTGCCAGCAGTTTATGGAGGGGGCCCGGTATCACTGAAGCTTTCTTT	CASSLWRGPGITEAFF	few	TRBJ1-1	TRBD1	TRBV27
TGTGCCAGCAGCCCACTCCTCCCCTCGGGTTTTAGCTCCTATAATTCACCCCTCCACTTT	CASSPLLPSGFSSYNSPLHF	many	TRBJ1-6	-	TRBV2
TGTGCCAGCAGTTTCCCCCCATTCCCACTAGCGGGAGGAAACGAGCAGTACTTC	CASSFPPFPLAGGNEQYF	many	TRBJ2-7	TRBD2	TRBV28
TGTGCCAGCAGCTTTTCGGCTACCCGGGGGGGTGAGACCCAGTACTTC	CASSFSATRGGETQYF	-	TRBJ2-5	TRBD2	TRBV7-2
TGTGCCAGCAGCCGAGGACAGGGCCGGTTGAATGAGCAGTTCTTC	CASSRGQGRLNEQFF	many	TRBJ2-1	TRBD1	TRBV7-9
TGTGCCAGCAGTGAAGCATTAGAGACCCAGTACTTC	CASSEALETQYF	-	TRBJ2-5	-	TRBV6-1
TGTGCCAGCAGCCAGACTAGCGGGAGTCCGTACGAGCAGTACTTC	CASSQTSGSPYEQYF	-	TRBJ2-7	TRBD2	TRBV3-1
TGTGCCAGCAGACCGATGGCGATCTACGAGCAGTACTTC	CASRPMAIYEQYF	many	TRBJ2-7	-	TRBV28
TGCGCCAGCAGCCGGGGCGACAGGGGGCGCGGCGAGCAGTACTTC	CASSRGDRGRGEQYF	many	TRBJ2-7	TRBD1	TRBV5-1
TGTGCCAGCAGTGGCTCCCTTCGGAGGGGAGGAACGGAGACCCAGTACTTC	CASSGSLRRGGTETQYF	-	TRBJ2-5	-	TRBV6-1
TGCGCCAGCAGCTTGCTGACTAGCGGTTCCTACAATGAGCAGTTCTTC	CASSLLTSGSYNEQFF	many	TRBJ2-1	TRBD2	TRBV5-1
TGTGCCAGCAGTTTACGAGAGAATGAAAAACTGTTTTTT	CASSLRENEKLFF	few	TRBJ1-4	-	TRBV27
TGTGCCAGCAGCAGGCGCCCCACAGATACGCAGTATTTT	CASSRRPTDTQYF	many	TRBJ2-3	-	TRBV6-5
TGTGCCAGCAGCTTAGACGTTTTTGGTTCACCCCTCCACTTT	CASSLDVFGSPLHF	-	TRBJ1-6	-	TRBV7-8
TGCGCCAGCAGCCAAGAGACCTTTCCTAGCACAGATACGCAGTATTTT	CASSQETFPSTDTQYF	-	TRBJ2-3	-	TRBV4-1
TGTGCCAGTAGTTTGGGGAGCCTTCCCTACGAGCAGTACTTC	CASSLGSLPYEQYF	-	TRBJ2-7	-	TRBV19
TGTGCCAGCAGTTTAACCGGGACTAATGAAAAACTGTTTTTT	CASSLTGTNEKLFF	-	TRBJ1-4	-	TRBV28
TGCAGCGTTGAAGAGGCTGAAGCTTTCTTT	CSVEEAEAFF	-	TRBJ1-1	-	TRBV29-1
TGTGCCAGCAGTCAGGGGAACGGCTATGGCTACACCTTC	CASSQGNGYGYTF	-	TRBJ1-2	-	TRBV6-1
TGCAGTGCCGACTACCCCCGGGGAGGGGCGCACAATGAGCAGTTCTTC	CSADYPRGGAHNEQFF	many	TRBJ2-1	TRBD2	TRBV20-1
TGTGCCAGCAGCTTACCGGGACATCCCTACGAGCAGTACTTC	CASSLPGHPYEQYF	-	TRBJ2-7	-	TRBV7-9
TGCAGTGCTAGCGGGAGCTGGGACAATGAGCAGTTCTTC	CSASGSWDNEQFF	many	TRBJ2-1	-	TRBV20-1
TGCAGTGCTTCTGGGACCCCTAGTCCAATCCAGTACTTC	CSASGTPSPIQYF	many	TRBJ2-5	-	TRBV20-1
TGTGCCATCGGACAGACCTACGAGCAGTACTTC	CAIGQTYEQYF	few	TRBJ2-7	-	TRBV10-3
TGTGCCAGCAGCTTAGATGTCTTCCAGTATGGCTACACCTTC	CASSLDVFQYGYTF	many	TRBJ1-2	-	TRBV11-2
TGTGCCAGCAGCGCTCAGGGTACCTTCTCTGGAAACACCATATATTTT	CASSAQGTFSGNTIYF	many	TRBJ1-3	-	TRBV3-1
TGTGCCAGCAGCCAAGTGGGACAGAGGGACACCGGGGAGCTGTTTTTT	CASSQVGQRDTGELFF	few	TRBJ2-2	TRBD1	TRBV3-1
TGTGCCAGCAGTGAAGCGCTAGCGGGAGAGACCCAGTACTTC	CASSEALAGETQYF	few	TRBJ2-5	TRBD2	TRBV2
TGTGCCAGCACCAGGCTAGCGTCGTCCTACGAGCAGTACTTC	CASTRLASSYEQYF	many	TRBJ2-7	-	TRBV7-2
TGTGCCAGCAGCCGAGTGTGGGCAACTAATGAAAAACTGTTTTTT	CASSRVWATNEKLFF	-	TRBJ1-4	-	TRBV4-2
TGTGCCAGCAGTTTGGACAGTCAGTGGGGGATCGGGGCAGAGACCCAGTACTTC	CASSLDSQWGIGAETQYF	-	TRBJ2-5	-	TRBV28
TGTGCCAGCAACTCCGGATCCTATAATTCACCCCTCCACTTT	CASNSGSYNSPLHF	many	TRBJ1-6	-	TRBV6-1
TGTGCCAGCTCACCTCTTCCGGACGCACCTACGGAGACCCAGTACTTC	CASSPLPDAPTETQYF	many	TRBJ2-5	-	TRBV18
TGTGCCAGCAGTTACGTAGCGGGACTTGAAGCTTTCTTT	CASSYVAGLEAFF	few	TRBJ1-1	-	TRBV6-2/TRBV6-3
TGTGCCAGCAGCCAAGTCTGGCGCAATGAGCAGTTCTTC	CASSQVWRNEQFF	few	TRBJ2-1	-	TRBV3-1
TGTGCCAGCAGCTTCATCGGGGCCAGCTCCTACGAGCAGTACTTC	CASSFIGASSYEQYF	-	TRBJ2-7	-	TRBV5-4
TGTGCCAGCTCAATTGAACAGCCCCACAATCAGCCCCAGCATTTT	CASSIEQPHNQPQHF	many	TRBJ1-5	-	TRBV18
TGTGCCAGCAGTCTCAGCGGGGGGTCTCAGCCCCAGCATTTT	CASSLSGGSQPQHF	few	TRBJ1-5	-	TRBV12-3/TRBV12-4
TGTGCCAGCAGCTTACCGGGACAACTAAAGCAGTTCTTC	CASSLPGQLKQFF	many	TRBJ2-1	-	TRBV7-2
TGTGCCAGCAGCCGGGGTTCGGGACTAGCGGGGAATGAGCAGTTCTTC	CASSRGSGLAGNEQFF	-	TRBJ2-1	TRBD2	TRBV3-1
TGTGCCAGCAGCGTAGCGGGGCTCCCTGGCGGGGAGCTGTTTTTT	CASSVAGLPGGELFF	few	TRBJ2-2	-	TRBV9
TGTGCCAGCAGTGTCTCCAGGATGAGGGTCTACGAGCAGTACTTC	CASSVSRMRVYEQYF	many	TRBJ2-7	-	TRBV25-1